The 30 T cell receptor beta chains reported below all come from one sample, sequenced in a study of cytomegalovirus exposure and HLA in healthy donors. The primer mix had 60 Vbeta and 13 Jbeta primers. Clones were sequenced by immunoSEQ multiplex PCR, and TCRdb holds only the in-frame ones, with some missing. This repertoire includes tens of thousands of clones. The sequenced material came from PBMCs. The receptors were gathered from a female donor in good health and CMV-seronegative.

The CDR3 reads CATSRGNNSPLHF. In DNA form, the CDR3 reads TGTGCCACCAGCAGAGGTAATAATTCACCCCTCCACTTT. The V and J genes are TRBV15 and TRBJ1-6; no firm D call. CDR3 length: 13 amino acids. Per germline, CDR1 LNHNV and CDR2 YYDKDF (reference sequence). Trimming took off 1 base at V and 5 bases at J, with 3 bases between the two ends.

The chain has TRBV15 and TRBJ1-4, with a possible D match to TRBD1 (5 bases). Germline CDR1 LNHNV, CDR2 YYDKDF (reference sequence). V was clipped by 1 base and J by 6 bases, with 15 bases between them. The CDR3 covers 16 residues. The CDR3 DNA reads as TGTGCCACCAGCAGAGGGTGGGGCAGGGCGGATGAAAAACTGTTTTTT. Translating it yields CATSRGWGRADEKLFF.

The chain couples TRBV18 to TRBJ1-1, with D possibly being TRBD1 (5 bases). This CDR3 contains 15 residues. Trimming removed 1 base at V and 0 bases at J, with 9 bases between. Looked up from germline, CDR1 is KGHSH and CDR2 is LQKENI. The CDR3 coding sequence is TGTGCCAGCTCACCACAAAGGGGAATGAACACTGAAGCTTTCTTT. Encoded protein: CASSPQRGMNTEAFF.

J is TRBJ1-6 and V is TRBV27, with D possibly TRBD1 on 6 matching bases. V was shortened by 3 bases and J by 3 bases, with 9 bases between the two germline ends. This CDR3 has 15 amino acids. Germline V gives CDR1 MNHEY, CDR2 SMNVEV (reference sequence). This chain's CDR3 is CASSLDSFYNSPLHF. The DNA for the CDR3 is TGTGCCAGCAGTTTGGACAGTTTCTATAATTCACCCCTCCACTTT.

The rearrangement uses TRBV11-3 and TRBJ2-3, with D possibly being TRBD2 (6 bases). CDR1 is SGHNT and CDR2 is YENEEA in the germline V gene. The length of the CDR3 is 16 residues. V gave up 4 bases and J gave up 2 bases, with 16 bases separating them. The CDR3 DNA follows: TGTGCCAGCAGCTCCGGGGACTTCGGATACACAGATACGCAGTATTTT. As protein: CASSSGDFGYTDTQYF.

The genes are TRBV9 and TRBJ2-7; 7 positions agree with TRBD1. The V gene's germline CDR1 is SGDLS and CDR2 YYNGEE. J gave up 0 bases and V 0 bases, and 3 bases lay outside the gene matches. The CDR3 spans 15 residues. This CDR3 is CASSVDGTASYEQYF. CDR3 sequence (DNA): TGTGCCAGCAGCGTAGACGGGACAGCCTCCTACGAGCAGTACTTC.

The chain carries TRBV29-1 and TRBJ1-3; no definite D call. The CDR3 covers 15 residues. V dropped 6 bases and J dropped 1 base, with 16 bases sitting between them. CDR1 is SQVTM and CDR2 is ANQGSEA in the germline V gene. The chain's CDR3 is CSVVGRGLSGNTIYF. In DNA, the CDR3 is TGCAGCGTCGTCGGTAGAGGGTTGTCTGGAAACACCATATATTTT.

This chain joins TRBV5-6 and TRBJ2-1; D gene unclear. The CDR3 spans 13 residues. Germline loops: CDR1 SGHDT, CDR2 YYEEEE. Trimming shortened V by 2 bases and J by 4 bases, and 7 bases separated the two germline ends. The CDR3 DNA sequence: TGTGCCAGCAGCTTACAATATTACAATGAGCAGTTCTTC. As protein: CASSLQYYNEQFF.

The chain couples TRBV18 to TRBJ1-1; tentative D call: TRBD1 (5 bases). V dropped 1 base and J dropped 1 base, with 10 bases sitting between them. The CDR3 spans 15 residues. The V gene's germline CDR1 is KGHSH and CDR2 LQKENI. The CDR3 reads CASSPRTTQNTEAFF. CDR3 nucleotide sequence: TGTGCCAGCTCACCACGGACAACCCAGAACACTGAAGCTTTCTTT. Variable domain in full (rest from reference TRBV18 and TRBJ1-1): NAGVMQNPRHLVRRRGQEARLRCSPMKGHSHVYWYRQLPEEGLKFMVYLQKENIIDESGMPKERFSAEFPKEGPSILRIQQVVRGDSAAYFCASSPRTTQNTEAFFGQGTRLTVV.

The V and J genes are TRBV5-1 and TRBJ1-2, with 8 bases aligning to TRBD1. The V segment lost 0 bases and the J segment 7 bases; nucleotides outside the gene matches: 5. The CDR3 contains 14 residues. The V gene's germline CDR1 is SGHRS and CDR2 YFSETQ. CDR3 DNA sequence: TGCGCCAGCAGCTTGGGTCGGACAGGGTTTGGCTACACCTTC. It codes for CASSLGRTGFGYTF.

The chain uses TRBV18 and TRBJ1-2; a weak D match, TRBD1 (5 bases). V shed 3 bases and J shed 6 bases, with 17 bases lying between them. Germline assignment: CDR1 KGHSH and CDR2 LQKENI. This CDR3 contains 15 residues. CDR3 in amino acids: CASSPAAAGRDGYTF. Written as DNA, the CDR3 is TGTGCCAGCTCACCCGCCGCCGCAGGGAGGGATGGCTACACCTTC. Combining the CDR3 with reference TRBV18 and TRBJ1-2 gives the whole variable domain NAGVMQNPRHLVRRRGQEARLRCSPMKGHSHVYWYRQLPEEGLKFMVYLQKENIIDESGMPKERFSAEFPKEGPSILRIQQVVRGDSAAYFCASSPAAAGRDGYTFGSGTRLTVV.

This rearrangement joins TRBV11-1 to TRBJ1-2; tentative D call: TRBD1 (6 bases). The germline gives CDR1 SGHAT, CDR2 FQDESV (reference sequence). The CDR3 is 14 residues long. The V gene lost 5 bases and the J gene lost 5 bases, with 15 bases spanning the gap. CDR3 bases: TGTGCCAGCAGCCTAACGGGACAAGATTATGGCTACACCTTC. Protein sequence: CASSLTGQDYGYTF.

This chain uses TRBV25-1 with TRBJ1-6; D unclear. The CDR3 covers 14 residues. Germline V lookup: CDR1 MGHDK, CDR2 SYGVNS. V gave up 6 bases and J gave up 0 bases, with 6 bases separating them. The DNA for the CDR3 is TGTGCCAGCAGAAGGAGCTCCTATAATTCACCCCTCCACTTT. Amino acid sequence: CASRRSSYNSPLHF.

V gene TRBV7-3 combines with J gene TRBJ2-5; 7 bases are shared with TRBD1. This CDR3 has 16 amino acids. Germline V CDR1 and CDR2: SGHTA, FQGTGA. The J segment lost 1 base and the V segment lost 5 bases, leaving 10 bases of the junction unmatched. The CDR3 here is CASSPRQGGGQETQYF. The CDR3 coding sequence is TGTGCCAGCAGCCCACGACAGGGCGGAGGCCAAGAGACCCAGTACTTC.

CDR3 sequence reads: CASRGRGLDTQYF. CDR3 bases: TGTGCCAGTAGGGGCAGGGGGCTAGATACGCAGTATTTT. The gene calls are TRBV19 and TRBJ2-3, with 8 bases lining up with TRBD1. The J segment lost 5 bases and the V segment lost 6 bases, leaving 4 bases of the junction unmatched. Germline V gives CDR1 LNHDA, CDR2 SQIVND (reference sequence). The CDR3 runs to 13 residues.

Concerning this clone: Compared with germline, one end of the junction differs, possibly owing to a read error. V usage is TRBV4-1 and J usage is TRBJ2-6, with D perhaps TRBD1 (5 bases). Germline loops: CDR1 MGHRA, CDR2 YSYEKL. This CDR3 comprises 17 residues. The CDR3 DNA follows: TGCGCCAGCAGCCAAAGAATCCAGAGCTCTGGGGCCAACGTCCCGACTTTC. Its translation: CASSQRIQSSGANVPTF.

The chain carries TRBV15 and TRBJ2-7; tentative D call: TRBD1 (5 bases). CDR3 length: 16 amino acids. V was cut by 0 bases and J by 4 bases, with 16 bases left in between. Germline V gives CDR1 LNHNV, CDR2 YYDKDF (reference sequence). Here the CDR3 DNA reads TGTGCCACCAGCAGAGATAGGACGAGGCAGGGTTACGAGCAGTACTTC. This codes for CATSRDRTRQGYEQYF.

The V and J genes are TRBV29-1 and TRBJ2-7; 8 positions match TRBD1. With 7 bases clipped from V and 0 bases from J, the junction kept 5 bases outside the gene matches. CDR1 and CDR2 (germline): SQVTM, ANQGSEA. The CDR3 covers 13 residues. CDR3 in amino acids: CSARTGSSYEQYF. In nucleotides, the CDR3 is TGCAGCGCACGGACAGGGAGCTCCTACGAGCAGTACTTC.

This chain joins TRBV7-9 and TRBJ2-2, with D unclear. Trimming left V 2 bases short and J 5 bases short, with 12 bases between. Germline CDR1 SEHNR, CDR2 FQNEAQ (reference sequence). The CDR3 totals 15 residues. CDR3 in amino acids: CASSLLTVTTGELFF. CDR3 DNA: TGTGCCAGCAGCTTACTTACAGTAACTACCGGGGAGCTGTTTTTT.

The J gene is TRBJ1-1, the V gene TRBV9; 7 bases are a match to TRBD1. Looked up from germline, CDR1 is SGDLS and CDR2 is YYNGEE. V gave up 4 bases and J gave up 6 bases; unmatched junction bases: 9. The CDR3 extends over 14 amino acids. This CDR3 is CASSPGGGSPEAFF. CDR3 coding DNA: TGTGCCAGCAGCCCCGGAGGGGGCTCTCCTGAAGCTTTCTTT.

This chain links TRBV4-3 with TRBJ1-1; D might be TRBD1 (5 bases). CDR3 size: 16 residues. The germline gives CDR1 LGHNA, CDR2 YSLEER. Trimming removed 0 bases from V and 0 bases from J, with 11 bases in between. The CDR3 coding sequence is TGCGCCAGCAGCCAAGAATTTGGGGGGATGAACACTGAAGCTTTCTTT. Amino acid sequence: CASSQEFGGMNTEAFF.

The chain carries TRBV5-6 and TRBJ1-3; 8 bases fit TRBD1. The CDR3 spans 13 residues. Per the germline V gene, CDR1 is SGHDT and CDR2 is YYEEEE. Unmatched junction bases numbered 8, after V lost 4 bases and J lost 11 bases. The CDR3 sequence is CASSSDRGLAIYF. CDR3 DNA sequence: TGTGCCAGCAGCAGCGACAGGGGATTGGCCATATATTTT. Drawing the rest from reference TRBV5-6 and TRBJ1-3, the complete variable domain is DAGVTQSPTHLIKTRGQQVTLRCSPKSGHDTVSWYQQALGQGPQFIFQYYEEEERQRGNFPDRFSGHQFPNYSSELNVNALLLGDSALYLCASSSDRGLAIYFGEGSWLTVV.

This chain uses TRBV29-1 with TRBJ1-2; D might be TRBD1 (5 bases). There are 13 residues in the CDR3. Germline CDR1 is SQVTM and CDR2 is ANQGSEA. The CDR3 protein is CSSRVPGSYGYTF. In DNA, the CDR3 is TGCAGTTCCCGAGTGCCAGGGTCCTATGGCTACACCTTC.

The V call is TRBV7-9, the J call TRBJ1-5; the match to TRBD1 covers 9 bases. This CDR3 spans 12 amino acids. Germline CDR1 and CDR2: SEHNR and FQNEAQ (reference sequence). CDR3 bases: TGTGCGGGACAGGGCCCTAATCAGCCCCAGCATTTT. Protein product: CAGQGPNQPQHF.

This sequence joins TRBV12-5 and TRBJ1-1, with TRBD1 matching over 7 bases. With 5 bases clipped from V and 6 bases from J, the junction kept 27 bases outside the gene matches. The CDR3 has 20 amino acids. The V gene's germline CDR1 is LGHNT and CDR2 FRNRAP. CDR3 residues: CASGAKGDRGRGVIVAEAFF. CDR3 bases: TGTGCTAGTGGTGCCAAGGGGGACAGAGGACGAGGAGTTATAGTCGCTGAAGCTTTCTTT.

The gene calls are TRBV28 and TRBJ2-1, with a tentative D call TRBD2 (7 bases). The CDR3 extends over 17 amino acids. CDR1 and CDR2 (germline): MDHEN, SYDVKM. Trimming took 2 bases from V and 2 from J, leaving 16 bases between them. The CDR3 region is CASSLGGAGQTYNEQFF. CDR3 nucleotide sequence: TGTGCCAGCAGTTTAGGGGGGGCCGGACAGACCTACAATGAGCAGTTCTTC.

The J gene is TRBJ1-2, the V gene TRBV29-1, with D perhaps matching TRBD1 (6 bases). V was clipped by 1 base and J by 2 bases, with 14 bases between them. CDR3 length: 15 residues. Per the germline V gene, CDR1 is SQVTM and CDR2 is ANQGSEA. The CDR3 here is CSVEGRRGGNYGYTF. CDR3 nucleotide sequence: TGCAGCGTTGAAGGTCGGCGCGGGGGCAACTATGGCTACACCTTC.

J is TRBJ1-6 and V is TRBV27, with TRBD1 identical over 7 bases. The length of the CDR3 is 14 residues. With V trimmed by 2 bases and J by 9 bases, 4 bases remained unmatched. Looked up from germline, CDR1 is MNHEY and CDR2 is SMNVEV (reference sequence). CDR3 protein: CASSLEGGTSPLHF. The CDR3 DNA reads as TGTGCCAGCAGTTTAGAAGGGGGCACTTCACCCCTCCACTTT.

V usage is TRBV5-1 and J usage is TRBJ2-3; 7 bases align to TRBD2. The J segment lost 1 base and the V segment lost 0 bases, leaving 2 bases of the junction unmatched. CDR1 SGHRS and CDR2 YFSETQ come from the germline V gene. The CDR3 is 15 residues long. In nucleotides, the CDR3 is TGCGCCAGCAGCTTGGTTGCGGGGGGCACAGATACGCAGTATTTT. This translates into CASSLVAGGTDTQYF.

The V and J genes are TRBV18 and TRBJ1-3, with TRBD1 as a possible D gene (6 bases). The V end lost 2 bases, the J end lost 0 bases, and 11 bases lay between the germline ends. This CDR3 is 16 amino acids long. The germline V gene has CDR1 KGHSH and CDR2 LQKENI. The DNA of the CDR3 is TGTGCCAGCTCACCAAAGTCAGGGGACTCTGGAAACACCATATATTTT. Its protein is CASSPKSGDSGNTIYF.